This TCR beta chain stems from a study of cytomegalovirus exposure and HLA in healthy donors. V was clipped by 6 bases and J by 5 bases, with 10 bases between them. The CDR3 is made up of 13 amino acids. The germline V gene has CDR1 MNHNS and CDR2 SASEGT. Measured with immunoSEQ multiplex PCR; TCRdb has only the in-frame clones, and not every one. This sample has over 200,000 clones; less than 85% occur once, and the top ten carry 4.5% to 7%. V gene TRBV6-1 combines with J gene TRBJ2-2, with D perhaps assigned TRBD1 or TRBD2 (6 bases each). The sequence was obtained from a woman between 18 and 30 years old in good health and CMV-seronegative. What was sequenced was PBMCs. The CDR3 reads CASSGGRTGELFF. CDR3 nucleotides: TGTGCCAGCAGCGGGGGCCGGACCGGGGAGCTGTTTTTT.